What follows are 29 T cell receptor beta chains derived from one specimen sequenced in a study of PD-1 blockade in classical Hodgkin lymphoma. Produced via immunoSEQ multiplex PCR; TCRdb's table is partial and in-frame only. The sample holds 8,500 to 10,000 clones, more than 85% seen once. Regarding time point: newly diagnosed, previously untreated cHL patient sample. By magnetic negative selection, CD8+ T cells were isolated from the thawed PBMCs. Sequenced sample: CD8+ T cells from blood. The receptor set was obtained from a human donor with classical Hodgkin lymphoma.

In DNA, the CDR3 is TGTGCCAGCAGCCCCGATCCGGGACTAGCGGGACCGCTCACAGATACGCAGTATTTT. The encoded protein is CASSPDPGLAGPLTDTQYF. The chain is built from TRBV5-4 and TRBJ2-3, with TRBD2 matching 13 bases. The CDR3 spans 19 residues. With 4 bases clipped from V and 2 bases from J, the junction kept 13 bases outside the gene matches. From germline, CDR1 is SGHNT and CDR2 YYREEE (reference sequence).

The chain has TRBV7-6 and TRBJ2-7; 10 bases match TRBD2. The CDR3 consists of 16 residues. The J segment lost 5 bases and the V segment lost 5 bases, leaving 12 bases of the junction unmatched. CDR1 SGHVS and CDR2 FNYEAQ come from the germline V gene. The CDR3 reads CASSPSEREGLDEQYF. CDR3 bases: TGTGCCAGCAGCCCGTCCGAGCGGGAGGGCCTTGACGAGCAGTACTTC. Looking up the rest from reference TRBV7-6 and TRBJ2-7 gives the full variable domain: GAGVSQSPRYKVTKRGQDVALRCDPISGHVSLYWYRQALGQGPEFLTYFNYEAQQDKSGLPNDRFSAERPEGSISTLTIQRTEQRDSAMYRCASSPSEREGLDEQYFGPGTRLTVT.

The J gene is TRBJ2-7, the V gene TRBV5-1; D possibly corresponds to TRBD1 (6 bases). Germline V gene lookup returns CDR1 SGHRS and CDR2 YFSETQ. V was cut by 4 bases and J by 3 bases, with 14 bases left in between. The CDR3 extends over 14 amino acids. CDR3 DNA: TGCGCCAGCAGCGCGGACAGCTGGAACTACGAGCAGTACTTC. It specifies CASSADSWNYEQYF.

The CDR3 DNA reads TGTGCCAGCAGCTTGGTCAGGGGGAGCGTGACTAATGAAAAACTGTTTTTT. Protein product: CASSLVRGSVTNEKLFF. The chain recombines TRBV5-6 with TRBJ1-4; 7 positions match TRBD1. Germline CDR1 is SGHDT and CDR2 is YYEEEE. The V segment lost 0 bases and the J segment 2 bases; nucleotides outside the gene matches: 7. CDR3 length: 17 residues.

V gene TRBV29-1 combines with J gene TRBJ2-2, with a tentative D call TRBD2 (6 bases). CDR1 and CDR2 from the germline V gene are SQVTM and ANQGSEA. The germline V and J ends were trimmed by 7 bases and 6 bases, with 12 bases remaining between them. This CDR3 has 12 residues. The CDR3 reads CSARLVSGELFF. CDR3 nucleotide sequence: TGCAGCGCTAGACTAGTTTCCGGGGAGCTGTTTTTT.

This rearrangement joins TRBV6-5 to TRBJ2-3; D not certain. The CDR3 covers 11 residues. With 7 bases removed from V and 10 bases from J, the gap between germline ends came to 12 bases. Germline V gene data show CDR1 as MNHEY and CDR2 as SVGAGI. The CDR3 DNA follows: TGTGCCAGCATGAATGGGATTCCGCAGTATTTT. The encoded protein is CASMNGIPQYF.

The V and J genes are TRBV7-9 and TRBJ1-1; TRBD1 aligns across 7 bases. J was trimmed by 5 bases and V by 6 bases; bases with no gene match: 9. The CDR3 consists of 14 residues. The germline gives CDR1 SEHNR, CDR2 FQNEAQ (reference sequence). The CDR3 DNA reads TGTGCCAGCAGGGGGACAGTTTCTCGAACTGAAGCTTTCTTT. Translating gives CASRGTVSRTEAFF. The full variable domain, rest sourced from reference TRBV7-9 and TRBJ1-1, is DTGVSQNPRHKITKRGQNVTFRCDPISEHNRLYWYRQTLGQGPEFLTYFQNEAQLEKSRLLSDRFSAERPKGSFSTLEIQRTEQGDSAMYLCASRGTVSRTEAFFGQGTRLTVV.

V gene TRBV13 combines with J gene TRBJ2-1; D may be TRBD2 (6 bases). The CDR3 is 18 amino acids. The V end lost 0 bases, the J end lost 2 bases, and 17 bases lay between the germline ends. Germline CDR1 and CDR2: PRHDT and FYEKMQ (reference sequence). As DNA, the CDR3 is TGTGCCAGCAGCTTAGGTGGCAGCCAGCGGGTAACCTACAATGAGCAGTTCTTC. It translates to CASSLGGSQRVTYNEQFF.

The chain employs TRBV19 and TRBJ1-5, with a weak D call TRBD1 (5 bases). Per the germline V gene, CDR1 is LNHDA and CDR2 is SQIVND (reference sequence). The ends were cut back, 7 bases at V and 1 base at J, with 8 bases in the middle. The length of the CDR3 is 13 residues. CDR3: CASIGDSNQPQHF. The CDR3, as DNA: TGTGCCAGTATAGGGGACAGCAATCAGCCCCAGCATTTT.

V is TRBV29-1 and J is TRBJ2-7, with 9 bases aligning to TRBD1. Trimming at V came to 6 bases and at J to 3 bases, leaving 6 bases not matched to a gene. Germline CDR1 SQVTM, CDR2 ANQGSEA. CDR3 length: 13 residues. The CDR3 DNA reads TGCAGCGTACCTGGGGGACAGGGCTACGAGCAGTACTTC. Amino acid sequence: CSVPGGQGYEQYF.

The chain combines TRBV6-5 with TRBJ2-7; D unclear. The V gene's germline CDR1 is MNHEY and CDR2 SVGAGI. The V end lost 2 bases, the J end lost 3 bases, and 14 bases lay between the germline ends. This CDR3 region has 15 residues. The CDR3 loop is CASSYTAALNYEQYF. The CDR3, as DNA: TGTGCCAGCAGTTACACCGCCGCCCTGAACTACGAGCAGTACTTC.

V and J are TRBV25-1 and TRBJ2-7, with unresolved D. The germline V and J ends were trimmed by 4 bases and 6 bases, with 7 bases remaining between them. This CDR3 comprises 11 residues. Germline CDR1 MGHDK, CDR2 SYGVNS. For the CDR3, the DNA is TGTGCCAGCAGTGGTGGGGTCGAGCAGTACTTC. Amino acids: CASSGGVEQYF.

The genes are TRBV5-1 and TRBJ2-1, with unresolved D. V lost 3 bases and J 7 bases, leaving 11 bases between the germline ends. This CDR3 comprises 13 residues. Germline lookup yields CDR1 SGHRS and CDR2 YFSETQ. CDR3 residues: CASSSLGVNEQFF. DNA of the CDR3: TGCGCCAGCAGCTCTTTAGGAGTGAATGAGCAGTTCTTC. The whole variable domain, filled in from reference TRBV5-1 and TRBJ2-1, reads KAGVTQTPRYLIKTRGQQVTLSCSPISGHRSVSWYQQTPGQGLQFLFEYFSETQRNKGNFPGRFSGRQFSNSRSEMNVSTLELGDSALYLCASSSLGVNEQFFGPGTRLTVL.

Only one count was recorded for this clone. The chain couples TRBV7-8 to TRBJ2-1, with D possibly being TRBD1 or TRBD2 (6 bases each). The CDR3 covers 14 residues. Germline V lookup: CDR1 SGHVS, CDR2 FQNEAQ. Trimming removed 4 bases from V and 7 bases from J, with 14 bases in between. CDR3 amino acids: CASSYRGAGNEQFF. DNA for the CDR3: TGTGCCAGCAGCTATAGGGGGGCGGGGAATGAGCAGTTCTTC. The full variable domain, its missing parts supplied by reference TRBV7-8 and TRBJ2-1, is GAGVSQSPRYKVAKRGQDVALRCDPISGHVSLFWYQQALGQGPEFLTYFQNEAQLDKSGLPSDRFFAERPEGSVSTLKIQRTQQEDSAVYLCASSYRGAGNEQFFGPGTRLTVL.

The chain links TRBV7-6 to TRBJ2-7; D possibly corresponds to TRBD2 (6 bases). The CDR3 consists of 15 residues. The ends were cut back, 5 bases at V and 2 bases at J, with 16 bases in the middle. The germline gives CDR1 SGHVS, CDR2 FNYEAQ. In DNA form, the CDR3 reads TGTGCCAGCAGCCCAGGGACTGCTTCTACCTACGAGCAGTACTTC. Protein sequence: CASSPGTASTYEQYF.

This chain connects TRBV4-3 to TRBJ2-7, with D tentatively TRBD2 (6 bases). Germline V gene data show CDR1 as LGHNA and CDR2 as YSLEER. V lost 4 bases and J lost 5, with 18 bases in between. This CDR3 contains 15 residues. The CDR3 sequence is CASSLLTGGWNEQYF. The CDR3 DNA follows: TGCGCCAGCAGCCTCCTGACCGGGGGTTGGAACGAGCAGTACTTC.

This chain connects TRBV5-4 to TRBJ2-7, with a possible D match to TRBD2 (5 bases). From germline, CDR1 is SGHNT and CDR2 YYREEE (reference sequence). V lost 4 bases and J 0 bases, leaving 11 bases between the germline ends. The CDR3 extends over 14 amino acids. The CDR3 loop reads CASSPGWGSYEQYF. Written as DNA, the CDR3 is TGTGCCAGCAGCCCGGGATGGGGCTCCTACGAGCAGTACTTC.

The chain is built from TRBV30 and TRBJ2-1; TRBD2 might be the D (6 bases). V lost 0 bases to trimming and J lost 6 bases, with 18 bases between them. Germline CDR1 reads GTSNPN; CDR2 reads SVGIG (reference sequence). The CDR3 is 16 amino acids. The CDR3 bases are TGTGCCTGGAGTGTGGCCTCAGCGGAACTAGCCAATGAGCAGTTCTTC. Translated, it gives CAWSVASAELANEQFF.

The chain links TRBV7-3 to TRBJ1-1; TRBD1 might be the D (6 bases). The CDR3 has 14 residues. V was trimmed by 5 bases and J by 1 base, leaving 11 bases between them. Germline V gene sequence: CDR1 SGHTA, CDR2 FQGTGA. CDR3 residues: CASSPGDGNTEAFF. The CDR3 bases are TGTGCCAGCAGCCCAGGGGACGGGAACACTGAAGCTTTCTTT.

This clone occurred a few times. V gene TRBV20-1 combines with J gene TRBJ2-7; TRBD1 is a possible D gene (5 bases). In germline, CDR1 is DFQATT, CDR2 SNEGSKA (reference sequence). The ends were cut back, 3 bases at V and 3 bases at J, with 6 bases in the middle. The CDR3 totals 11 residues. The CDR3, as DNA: TGCAGTGCTAGGGACAACTACGAGCAGTACTTC. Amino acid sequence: CSARDNYEQYF.

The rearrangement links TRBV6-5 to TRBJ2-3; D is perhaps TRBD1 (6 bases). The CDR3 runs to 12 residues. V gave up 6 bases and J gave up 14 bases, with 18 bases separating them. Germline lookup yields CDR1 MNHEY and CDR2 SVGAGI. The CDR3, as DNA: TGTGCCAGCAGCCGGGACATCTCCAACTTGTATTTT. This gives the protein CASSRDISNLYF.

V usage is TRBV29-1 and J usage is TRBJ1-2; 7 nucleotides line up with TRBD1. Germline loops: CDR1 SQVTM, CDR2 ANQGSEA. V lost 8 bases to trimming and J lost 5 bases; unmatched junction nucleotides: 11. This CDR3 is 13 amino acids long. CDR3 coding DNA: TGCAGCATTAAGACAGGGATGGAGTATGGCTACACCTTC. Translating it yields CSIKTGMEYGYTF.

The DNA for the CDR3 is TGCGCCAGCAGCCATCGGGGCCTCGAAAACATTCAGTACTTC. This encodes CASSHRGLENIQYF. The chain links TRBV4-1 to TRBJ2-4; possibly TRBD1 or TRBD2 for D (5 bases each). The V gene's germline CDR1 is MGHRA and CDR2 YSYEKL. This CDR3 spans 14 amino acids. V lost 3 bases, J lost 5 bases, and 11 bases lay in between.

CDR3 sequence reads: CASSSGEGAVEAFF. CDR3 coding DNA: TGCGCCAGCAGCTCCGGGGAGGGGGCCGTTGAAGCTTTCTTT. This chain links TRBV4-1 with TRBJ1-1; TRBD1 matches 7 bases. The CDR3 covers 14 residues. Trimming cost V 5 bases and J 7 bases; bases outside gene matches: 10. Germline CDR1 and CDR2: MGHRA and YSYEKL.

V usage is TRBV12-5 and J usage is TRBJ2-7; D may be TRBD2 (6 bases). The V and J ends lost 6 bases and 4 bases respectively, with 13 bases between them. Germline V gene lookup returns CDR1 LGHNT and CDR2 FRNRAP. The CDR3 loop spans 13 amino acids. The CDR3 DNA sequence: TGTGCTAGTGGCCTCGGGAGTTTGTACGAGCAGTACTTC. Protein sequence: CASGLGSLYEQYF.

Here the CDR3 reads CASSFRFPAGSTDTQYF. CDR3 bases: TGTGCCAGCAGTTTTCGGTTTCCAGCGGGGAGCACAGATACGCAGTATTTT. V gene TRBV28 combines with J gene TRBJ2-3, with 7 positions matching TRBD2. The CDR3 spans 17 residues. The germline CDR1 and CDR2 sequences are MDHEN and SYDVKM. Trimming removed 3 bases from V and 0 bases from J; junction bases left unmatched: 9.

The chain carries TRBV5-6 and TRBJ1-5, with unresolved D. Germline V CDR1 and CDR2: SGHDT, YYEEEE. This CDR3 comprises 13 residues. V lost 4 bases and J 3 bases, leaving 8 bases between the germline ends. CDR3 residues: CASSPGDNQPQHF. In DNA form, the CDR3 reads TGTGCCAGCAGCCCCGGGGACAATCAGCCCCAGCATTTT.

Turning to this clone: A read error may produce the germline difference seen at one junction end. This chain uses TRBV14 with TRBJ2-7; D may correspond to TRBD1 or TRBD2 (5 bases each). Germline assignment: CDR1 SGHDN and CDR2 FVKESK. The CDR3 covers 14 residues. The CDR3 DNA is TGTGCCGGCAGCTCCGGGACCGCCCTTTACGAGCAGTACTTC. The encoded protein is CAGSSGTALYEQYF.

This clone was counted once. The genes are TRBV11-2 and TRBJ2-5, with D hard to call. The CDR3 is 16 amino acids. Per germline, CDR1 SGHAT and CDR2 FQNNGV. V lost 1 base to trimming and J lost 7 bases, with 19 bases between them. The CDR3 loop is CASSLGWQAIIGTQYF. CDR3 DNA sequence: TGTGCCAGCAGCTTAGGTTGGCAGGCAATAATAGGGACCCAGTACTTC.